This TCR beta chain was recovered during a study of shared clonotypes between healthy human individuals. This CDR3 has 17 amino acids. From germline, CDR1 is SGDLS and CDR2 YYNGEE. V lost 4 bases to trimming and J lost 5 bases; unmatched junction nucleotides: 7. The naive CD8 fraction comprised CD45RO-negative cells positively selected for CCR7 and excluded terminally differentiated effector memory CD45RA+ cells. A deep-level run was used for the assay. Assay: immunoSEQ multiplex PCR; the TCRdb copy retains only in-frame clones and omits some. The table has around 2,000,000 clones, approximately 95% seen once.

The sequenced material came from naive CD8+ T cells sorted from blood. The J gene is TRBJ2-3, the V gene TRBV9; 16 bases agree with TRBD2. The TCR originated in a man younger than 35 in good health. For the CDR3, the DNA is TGTGCCAGCAGCCCCGGGACTAGCGGGGGGGCAATAGATACGCAGTATTTT. Translating gives CASSPGTSGGAIDTQYF.